These 30 T cell receptor beta chains were sequenced from one sample in a study of blood T cell repertoires in COVID-19. Measured with immunoSEQ multiplex PCR; TCRdb has only the in-frame clones, and not every one. The sample has some 190,000 clones, approximately 85% seen once. Sequencing was performed on peripheral blood. Receptor source: a human donor with active or convalescent COVID-19. The donor label of this sample is uncertain.

This clone was detected once. J is TRBJ1-1 and V is TRBV28; no definite D call. The CDR3 is 16 residues long. V lost 1 base and J 4 bases, leaving 16 bases between the germline ends. The germline V gene has CDR1 MDHEN and CDR2 SYDVKM. For the CDR3, the DNA is TGTGCCAGCAGTTTATTTTCCAGGTCACCCTCCACTGAAGCTTTCTTT. Protein product: CASSLFSRSPSTEAFF.

The chain employs TRBV28 and TRBJ2-7; D might be TRBD1 (5 bases). The CDR3 has 14 residues. V lost 3 bases, J lost 7 bases, and 16 bases lay in between. Germline V lookup: CDR1 MDHEN, CDR2 SYDVKM. CDR3 in amino acids: CASSFLSGSGEQYF. CDR3 sequence (DNA): TGTGCCAGCAGTTTTTTGTCAGGGTCCGGTGAGCAGTACTTC.

V is TRBV7-2 and J is TRBJ2-1; TRBD2 aligns across 7 bases. The V and J ends lost 0 bases and 9 bases, in that order; junction bases with no gene match: 2. Per germline, CDR1 SGHTA and CDR2 FQGNSA. This CDR3 has 13 amino acids. CDR3 sequence reads: CASSLAGEGEQFF. The CDR3 DNA follows: TGTGCCAGCAGCTTAGCAGGGGAGGGTGAGCAGTTCTTC.

This clone was observed once. The chain employs TRBV6-5 and TRBJ2-2; TRBD1 aligns across 12 bases. The CDR3 extends over 14 amino acids. V lost 6 bases to trimming and J lost 7 bases; unmatched junction nucleotides: 3. Germline lookup yields CDR1 MNHEY and CDR2 SVGAGI. CDR3 DNA: TGTGCCAGCAGGGGACAGGGGGCTAGCGGGGAGCTGTTTTTT. This sequence encodes CASRGQGASGELFF.

The rearrangement links TRBV9 to TRBJ1-6; 7 bases align to TRBD1. The germline CDR1 and CDR2 sequences are SGDLS and YYNGEE. The CDR3 consists of 15 residues. V was pared by 1 base and J by 10 bases, with 8 bases of the junction left unmatched. CDR3 bases: TGTGCCAGCAGCGTACAGACAGGGATGGACTCACCCCTCCACTTT. Amino acid sequence: CASSVQTGMDSPLHF.

This clone was counted once. The V gene is TRBV4-2, the J gene TRBJ1-6, with 8 bases lining up with TRBD1. From germline, CDR1 is LGHNA and CDR2 YNFKEQ. V lost 0 bases and J lost 6; bases outside the gene matches: 10. This CDR3 is 18 amino acids long. CDR3 nucleotides: TGTGCCAGCAGCCAAGATCTTAGACAGGGGATAAGTAATTCACCCCTCCACTTT. Residues: CASSQDLRQGISNSPLHF.

V usage is TRBV2 and J usage is TRBJ1-6; TRBD1 aligns across 9 bases. The CDR3 sequence is 13 residues long. J gave up 10 bases and V 11 bases, and 9 bases lay outside the gene matches. Germline V gene data show CDR1 as SNHLY and CDR2 as FYNNEI. DNA for the CDR3: TGTGCCGGATGCCGGGACAGGGAGTCACCCCTCCACTTT. The encoded protein is CAGCRDRESPLHF. Full variable domain (missing parts from reference TRBV2 and TRBJ1-6): EPEVTQTPSHQVTQMGQEVILRCVPISNHLYFYWYRQILGQKVEFLVSFYNNEISEKSEIFDDQFSVERPDGSNFTLKIRSTKLEDSAMYFCAGCRDRESPLHFGNGTRLTVT.

This rearrangement joins TRBV7-8 to TRBJ1-6; D unresolved. The germline V and J ends were trimmed by 4 bases and 10 bases, with 14 bases remaining between them. The CDR3 spans 14 residues. Germline values: CDR1 SGHVS, CDR2 FQNEAQ. DNA of the CDR3: TGTGCCAGCAGCTCCGGTGCGGTTGTATCACCCCTCCACTTT. Protein: CASSSGAVVSPLHF.

The genes are TRBV11-2 and TRBJ1-4, with 9 bases fitting TRBD1. CDR1 and CDR2 from the germline V gene are SGHAT and FQNNGV. The CDR3 loop spans 14 amino acids. V lost 4 bases to trimming and J lost 8 bases; unmatched junction nucleotides: 5. The CDR3 loop reads CASSSKDRGEKLFF. The CDR3 nucleotides read TGTGCCAGCAGCTCAAAGGACAGGGGAGAAAAACTGTTTTTT.

The chain carries TRBV5-1 and TRBJ1-5; TRBD1 matches 7 bases. J gave up 0 bases and V 5 bases, and 8 bases lay outside the gene matches. This CDR3 has 16 amino acids. Germline CDR1 and CDR2: SGHRS and YFSETQ. As DNA, the CDR3 is TGCGCCAGCAGGGGCGGTCAGGGGGATAGCAATCAGCCCCAGCATTTT. Protein product: CASRGGQGDSNQPQHF.

The chain has TRBV5-1 and TRBJ1-1; 10 bases agree with TRBD1. With 7 bases clipped from V and 4 bases from J, the junction kept 7 bases outside the gene matches. Germline loops: CDR1 SGHRS, CDR2 YFSETQ. This CDR3 has 14 amino acids. The CDR3 here is CASGTGAVGTEAFF. The CDR3 DNA is TGCGCCAGCGGGACAGGGGCAGTAGGCACTGAAGCTTTCTTT.

This chain uses TRBV7-9 with TRBJ1-1, with no clear D. Trimming stripped 1 base from V and 2 bases from J, with 8 bases between. Germline lookup yields CDR1 SEHNR and CDR2 FQNEAQ (reference sequence). This CDR3 is built from 14 residues. The CDR3 protein is CASSLGGLNTEAFF. CDR3 DNA: TGTGCCAGCAGCTTAGGAGGGTTAAACACTGAAGCTTTCTTT.

The V call is TRBV10-3, the J call TRBJ1-1, with 10 bases aligning to TRBD1. This CDR3 is 14 amino acids long. With V trimmed by 4 bases and J by 5 bases, 4 bases remained unmatched. The germline V gene encodes CDR1 ENHRY and CDR2 SYGVKD. CDR3 bases: TGTGCCATCAGTGTCGGACAGGGGGTTACTGAAGCTTTCTTT. It is translated as CAISVGQGVTEAFF.

CDR3 amino acids: CAWSVRLAGGSEQYF. The CDR3 nucleotides read TGTGCCTGGAGTGTACGGCTAGCGGGAGGCAGCGAGCAGTACTTC. The chain has TRBV30 and TRBJ2-7; 11 nucleotides align to TRBD2. After removal of 0 bases from V and 6 bases from J, the junction contained 7 bases not matched to a gene. The CDR3 is made up of 15 amino acids. Germline lookup yields CDR1 GTSNPN and CDR2 SVGIG (reference sequence). Looking up the rest from reference TRBV30 and TRBJ2-7 gives the full variable domain: SQTIHQWPATLVQPVGSPLSLECTVEGTSNPNLYWYRQAAGRGLQLLFYSVGIGQISSEVPQNLSASRPQDRQFILSSKKLLLSDSGFYLCAWSVRLAGGSEQYFGPGTRLTVT.

In its sample, this clone was seen a few times. The V and J genes are TRBV10-3 and TRBJ2-1; the match to TRBD2 covers 15 bases. CDR1 is ENHRY and CDR2 is SYGVKD in the germline V gene. The junction had 4 bases not matched to a gene; V was cut back by 6 bases and J by 10 bases. The CDR3 has 14 residues. The DNA of the CDR3 is TGTGCCATCAGACCGGGACTAGCGGGAGGCGAGCAGTTCTTC. It is translated as CAIRPGLAGGEQFF.

The J gene is TRBJ1-4, the V gene TRBV2; TRBD1 is a possible D gene (6 bases). This CDR3 contains 15 residues. The V gene's germline CDR1 is SNHLY and CDR2 FYNNEI. Trimming removed 10 bases from V and 3 bases from J, with 18 bases in between. CDR3 sequence reads: CANGRTGQANEKLFF. The CDR3 nucleotides are TGTGCCAACGGACGAACGGGACAAGCTAATGAAAAACTGTTTTTT.

This clone occurred a few times. The chain uses TRBV5-1 and TRBJ2-7; 9 positions match TRBD2. The CDR3 spans 15 residues. V was pared by 0 bases and J by 3 bases, with 4 bases of the junction left unmatched. The V gene's germline CDR1 is SGHRS and CDR2 YFSETQ. DNA for the CDR3: TGCGCCAGCAGCTTGGTTGCGGGAGGGTTCTACGAGCAGTACTTC. Translating gives CASSLVAGGFYEQYF.

CDR3 residues: CATSDSRGGISGANVLTF. In DNA form, the CDR3 reads TGTGCCACCAGTGACAGTCGCGGTGGCATCTCTGGGGCCAACGTCCTGACTTTC. The gene calls are TRBV24-1 and TRBJ2-6, with no clear D. Germline lookup yields CDR1 KGHDR and CDR2 SFDVKD. The CDR3 runs 18 residues. The V and J ends lost 4 bases and 0 bases respectively, with 15 bases between them.

The V call is TRBV27, the J call TRBJ2-1, with D possibly TRBD2 on 5 matching bases. Trimming removed 0 bases at V and 0 bases at J, with 9 bases between. Germline V gives CDR1 MNHEY, CDR2 SMNVEV (reference sequence). This CDR3 comprises 16 residues. In DNA form, the CDR3 reads TGTGCCAGCAGTTTATCTTGGAGCGGCTCCTACAATGAGCAGTTCTTC. This sequence encodes CASSLSWSGSYNEQFF.

The V and J genes are TRBV6-5 and TRBJ2-7; the D gene is possibly TRBD1 (7 bases). V was pared by 11 bases and J by 3 bases, with 20 bases between. Per the germline V gene, CDR1 is MNHEY and CDR2 is SVGAGI. The CDR3 covers 14 residues. The CDR3 region has the DNA TGTGCCTCCAAGGAGGGGACAGTGGACTACGAGCAGTACTTC. Translating gives CASKEGTVDYEQYF.

This sequence joins TRBV28 and TRBJ2-3; TRBD1 matches at 10 bases. CDR3 size: 14 residues. Unmatched junction bases numbered 6, after V lost 8 bases and J lost 4 bases. Germline V gene sequence: CDR1 MDHEN, CDR2 SYDVKM. The CDR3 DNA follows: TGTGCCAGCGCCCTCGGGACAGGGGCAGATACGCAGTATTTT. Its translation is CASALGTGADTQYF.

CDR3 sequence (DNA): TGTGCCAGCAGCTTAGTACAGGGAAACTACGAGCAGTACTTC. Translation: CASSLVQGNYEQYF. The V and J genes are TRBV11-3 and TRBJ2-7; D is perhaps TRBD1 (6 bases). The V gene's germline CDR1 is SGHNT and CDR2 YENEEA. Trimming took off 1 base at V and 3 bases at J, with 10 bases between the two ends. The CDR3 length is 14 residues.

This clone appeared a single time. V usage is TRBV10-3 and J usage is TRBJ2-7, with D possibly being TRBD2 (7 bases). Germline values: CDR1 ENHRY, CDR2 SYGVKD. The length of the CDR3 is 16 residues. Trimming stripped 6 bases from V and 4 bases from J, with 22 bases between. The CDR3 nucleotides are TGTGCCATCAGGATCCCCCGCGGGGGCGCAGGGTACGAGCAGTACTTC. It specifies CAIRIPRGGAGYEQYF.

This sequence joins TRBV6-2 or TRBV6-3 and TRBJ2-7; D possibly corresponds to TRBD1 (6 bases). The CDR3 is made up of 14 amino acids. Germline V lookup: CDR1 MNHEY, CDR2 SVGEGT. V dropped 2 bases and J dropped 0 bases, with 8 bases sitting between them. This CDR3 is CASSYETGSYEQYF. Written as DNA, the CDR3 is TGTGCCAGCAGTTACGAGACAGGCTCCTACGAGCAGTACTTC.

This chain links TRBV6-5 with TRBJ1-2, with 10 bases identical to TRBD1. Trimming at V came to 0 bases and at J to 5 bases, leaving 3 bases not matched to a gene. Germline CDR1 reads MNHEY; CDR2 reads SVGAGI. The CDR3 is made up of 15 amino acids. CDR3 in amino acids: CASSYSTGGAYGYTF. For the CDR3, the DNA is TGTGCCAGCAGTTACTCGACAGGGGGCGCGTATGGCTACACCTTC.

The rearrangement joins TRBV5-1 to TRBJ1-2, with 12 bases lining up with TRBD1. Germline V gene data show CDR1 as SGHRS and CDR2 as YFSETQ. V shed 4 bases, J shed 8 bases, and the junction held 9 bases outside the gene matches. This CDR3 has 15 residues. The CDR3 loop is CASSPGQGAMDGYTF. The CDR3 region has the DNA TGCGCCAGCAGCCCGGGACAGGGGGCAATGGACGGCTACACCTTC. Combining the CDR3 with reference TRBV5-1 and TRBJ1-2 gives the whole variable domain KAGVTQTPRYLIKTRGQQVTLSCSPISGHRSVSWYQQTPGQGLQFLFEYFSETQRNKGNFPGRFSGRQFSNSRSEMNVSTLELGDSALYLCASSPGQGAMDGYTFGSGTRLTVV.

The genes are TRBV3-1 (or the pseudogene TRBV3-2) and TRBJ1-1, with unresolved D. Trimming left V 7 bases short and J 0 bases short, with 9 bases between. CDR1 and CDR2 (germline): LGHDT, YNNKEL (reference sequence). The CDR3 contains 13 residues. The CDR3 DNA follows: TGTGCCAGCACACGGGGTATGAACACTGAAGCTTTCTTT. It yields the protein CASTRGMNTEAFF.

V usage is TRBV29-1 and J usage is TRBJ2-5, with a weak D call TRBD1 (7 bases). This CDR3 has 13 amino acids. Germline V gene data show CDR1 as SQVTM and CDR2 as ANQGSEA. V was shortened by 7 bases and J by 5 bases, with 17 bases between the two germline ends. CDR3 protein: CSAAGGTPETQYF. The DNA for the CDR3 is TGCAGCGCCGCAGGGGGGACCCCCGAGACCCAGTACTTC.

The chain carries TRBV4-3 and TRBJ1-2, with TRBD1 matching over 8 bases. The CDR3 spans 13 residues. Germline values: CDR1 LGHNA, CDR2 YSLEER. Germline trimming cut 1 base from V and 8 bases from J; bases unmatched to any gene: 3. The CDR3 region has the DNA TGCGCCAGCAGCCAAGGACAGGGGAAGGGCTACACCTTC. Translated, it gives CASSQGQGKGYTF.

The chain joins TRBV13 to TRBJ2-1; D is perhaps TRBD1 (5 bases). The germline V gene has CDR1 PRHDT and CDR2 FYEKMQ (reference sequence). V was clipped by 5 bases and J by 8 bases, with 22 bases between them. This CDR3 has 16 residues. The CDR3 DNA reads as TGTGCCAGCAGCCGATCCCAGGGCGCGAGAGGCGATGAGCAGTTCTTC. Encoded protein: CASSRSQGARGDEQFF.